This T cell receptor beta chain derives from a study of CD8 T cells in Susac syndrome. An amount of RNA that ranged from roughly 0.45 to 1 ug was reverse transcribed with random hexamers. Amplification of TCR beta CDR3 was carried out by immunoSEQ multiplex PCR, which covered 54 Vbeta and 13 Jbeta segments. TCRdb analysed the immunoSEQ multiplex PCR reads with MiXCR anew, one entry per CDR3 protein. The sample shows roughly 50,000 distinct CDR3 sequences, approximately 93% of them seen only once. V dropped 3 bases and J dropped 2 bases, with 7 bases sitting between them. Germline assignment: CDR1 MNHEY and CDR2 SMNVEV (reference sequence). The CDR3 is 13 residues long.

The chain uses TRBV27 and TRBJ2-5; D ambiguous. This clonotype was obtained from a human donor in good health. The material sequenced was CD8+ T cells from PBMCs. The CDR3: CASSLGDQETQYF. In nucleotides, the CDR3 is TGTGCCAGCAGTTTGGGCGATCAAGAGACCCAGTACTTC.